The rows below give T cell receptor beta chains drawn from one sample of a study of cytomegalovirus exposure and HLA in healthy donors. TCRdb's copy holds only in-frame clones and misses some; the assay was immunoSEQ multiplex PCR. This table has about 140,000 clones, approximately 79% appearing once. The sample was PBMCs. Receptors originate from a female donor in good health and CMV-seronegative. Each CDR3 is given with its conserved first and last residue. D genes are given only for firm matches. Rows may omit the clone size; those that give it use once, few, many or a size class.

v_gene	j_gene	d_gene	abundance	CDR3aa	CDR3nt
TRBV7-9	TRBJ2-5	TRBD2	-	CASSQPSGMETQYF	TGTGCCAGCAGCCAACCTAGCGGGATGGAGACCCAGTACTTC
TRBV5-8	TRBJ2-7	TRBD2	-	CASPRGGPSYEQYF	TGTGCCAGCCCCCGGGGAGGGCCCTCCTACGAGCAGTACTTC
TRBV18	TRBJ2-2	TRBD1	-	CASSWTGGSNTGELFF	TGTGCCAGCTCATGGACAGGGGGATCGAACACCGGGGAGCTGTTTTTT
TRBV19	TRBJ2-3	-	-	CASSTSGLDTQYF	TGTGCCAGTAGTACCTCGGGACTTGATACGCAGTATTTT
TRBV7-9	TRBJ2-7	TRBD1	few	CASSFRDSPYEQYF	TGTGCCAGCAGCTTCCGGGACAGCCCCTACGAGCAGTACTTC
TRBV30	TRBJ2-7	-	-	CAWTGREAGYEQYF	TGTGCCTGGACTGGCCGGGAAGCGGGCTACGAGCAGTACTTC
TRBV28	TRBJ1-2	-	-	CASSWSLFGGGYGYTF	TGTGCCAGCAGTTGGTCCCTTTTTGGGGGCGGTTATGGCTACACCTTC
TRBV6-7	TRBJ1-3	TRBD1	-	CASSRETGTGENTIYF	TGTGCCAGCAGCCGTGAGACCGGGACAGGGGAAAACACCATATATTTT
TRBV27	TRBJ2-5	-	once	CASSLPESETQYF	TGTGCCAGCAGTTTACCCGAGTCAGAGACCCAGTACTTC
TRBV30	TRBJ2-7	TRBD2	-	CAWSVDRDYSYEQYF	TGTGCCTGGAGTGTCGATCGGGACTACTCCTACGAGCAGTACTTC
TRBV18	TRBJ2-1	TRBD2	-	CASSPPAGGYNEQFF	TGTGCCAGCTCACCACCGGCGGGAGGGTACAATGAGCAGTTCTTC
TRBV9	TRBJ2-7	TRBD1	once	CASSAGQGTYEQYF	TGTGCCAGCAGCGCCGGACAGGGGACCTACGAGCAGTACTTC
TRBV19	TRBJ2-1	TRBD1	-	CASSTGQGAYNEQFF	TGTGCCAGTAGTACCGGACAGGGGGCTTACAATGAGCAGTTCTTC
TRBV29-1	TRBJ2-7	TRBD1	-	CSVGGTGGFEQYF	TGCAGCGTTGGTGGGACAGGGGGCTTCGAGCAGTACTTC
TRBV23-1	TRBJ2-1	TRBD2	-	CASSPLAPGLVEPYNEQFF	TGCGCCAGCAGTCCCCTGGCACCGGGACTAGTCGAACCCTACAATGAGCAGTTCTTC
TRBV28	TRBJ2-3	-	-	CASSFIGTLRHTQYF	TGTGCCAGCAGTTTCATCGGGACACTAAGACATACGCAGTATTTT
TRBV29-1	TRBJ2-3	-	-	CSAKQGFTDTQYF	TGCAGTGCGAAACAGGGATTCACAGATACGCAGTATTTT
TRBV4-2	TRBJ1-3	TRBD1	-	CASSQEGQGSGNTIYF	TGTGCCAGCAGCCAAGAGGGACAGGGTTCGGGAAACACCATATATTTT
TRBV5-1	TRBJ2-7	TRBD2	-	CASSVWTSSYEQYF	TGCGCCAGCAGCGTGTGGACTAGTAGTTACGAGCAGTACTTC
TRBV2	TRBJ2-1	TRBD2	-	CASRVISGSSYNEQFF	TGTGCCAGCAGGGTAATTAGCGGGAGCTCCTACAATGAGCAGTTCTTC
TRBV5-6	TRBJ2-2	-	-	CASSFRTAGTAGELFF	TGTGCCAGCAGCTTCAGGACAGCTGGAACCGCCGGGGAGCTGTTTTTT